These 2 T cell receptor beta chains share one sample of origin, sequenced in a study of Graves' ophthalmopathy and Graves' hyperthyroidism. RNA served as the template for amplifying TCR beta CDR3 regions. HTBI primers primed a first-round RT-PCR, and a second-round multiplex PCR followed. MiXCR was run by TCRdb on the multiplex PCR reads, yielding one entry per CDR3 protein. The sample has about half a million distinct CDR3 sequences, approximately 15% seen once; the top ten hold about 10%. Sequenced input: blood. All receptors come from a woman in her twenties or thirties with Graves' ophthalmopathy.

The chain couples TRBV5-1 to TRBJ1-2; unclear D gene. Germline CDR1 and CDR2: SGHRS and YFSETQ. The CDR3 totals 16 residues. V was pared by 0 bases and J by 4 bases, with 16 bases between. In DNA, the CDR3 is TGCGCCAGCAGCTTGGCGCACGGACCAGGAGTCTATGGCTACACCTTC. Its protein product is CASSLAHGPGVYGYTF.

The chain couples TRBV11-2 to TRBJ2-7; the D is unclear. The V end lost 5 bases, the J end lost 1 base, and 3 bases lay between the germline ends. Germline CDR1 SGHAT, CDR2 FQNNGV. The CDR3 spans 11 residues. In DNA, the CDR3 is TGTGCCAGCAGCCCGTCCTACGAGCAGTACGTC. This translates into CASSPSYEQYV.